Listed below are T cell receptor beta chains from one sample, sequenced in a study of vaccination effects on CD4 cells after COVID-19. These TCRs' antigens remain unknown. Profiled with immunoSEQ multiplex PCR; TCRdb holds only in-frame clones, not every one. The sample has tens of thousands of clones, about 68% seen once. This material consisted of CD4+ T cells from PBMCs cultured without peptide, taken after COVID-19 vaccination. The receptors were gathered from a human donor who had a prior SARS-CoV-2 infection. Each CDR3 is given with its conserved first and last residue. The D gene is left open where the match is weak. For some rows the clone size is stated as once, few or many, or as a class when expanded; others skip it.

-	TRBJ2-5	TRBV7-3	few	CASSPTGLQETQYF	TGTGCCAGCAGCCCCACAGGGCTGCAAGAGACCCAGTACTTC
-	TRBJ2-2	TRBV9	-	CASSRADGTPPLGGELFF	TGTGCCAGCAGCAGAGCAGACGGGACACCACCATTGGGCGGGGAGCTGTTTTTT
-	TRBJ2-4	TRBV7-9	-	CASSFSGANIQYF	TGTGCCAGCAGCTTCTCGGGTGCAAACATTCAGTACTTC
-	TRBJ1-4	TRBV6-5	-	CASSYGGATNEKLFF	TGTGCCAGCAGTTACGGGGGCGCAACTAATGAAAAACTGTTTTTT
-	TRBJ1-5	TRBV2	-	CATSGTLHQPQHF	TGTGCCACATCCGGGACACTCCATCAGCCCCAGCATTTT
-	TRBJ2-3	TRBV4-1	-	CASSQTPIWGGDTQYF	TGCGCCAGCAGCCAAACGCCGATATGGGGTGGAGATACGCAGTATTTT
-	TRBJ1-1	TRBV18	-	CASSPGLSNTEAFF	TGTGCCAGCTCACCAGGGCTTTCGAACACTGAAGCTTTCTTT
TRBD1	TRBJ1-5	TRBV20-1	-	CSASRGGAFNNQPQHF	TGCAGTGCTAGTAGAGGGGGCGCTTTCAATAATCAGCCCCAGCATTTT
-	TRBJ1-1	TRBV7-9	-	CASSPGWQVDTEAFF	TGTGCCAGCAGCCCCGGGTGGCAGGTGGACACTGAAGCTTTCTTT
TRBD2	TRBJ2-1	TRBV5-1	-	CASSLGGSPSYNEQFF	TGCGCCAGCAGCTTAGGCGGGAGTCCCTCCTACAATGAGCAGTTCTTC
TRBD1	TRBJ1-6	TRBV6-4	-	CASSEGQGGFGVSPLHF	TGTGCCAGCAGTGAGGGACAGGGTGGGTTTGGCGTATCACCCCTCCACTTT
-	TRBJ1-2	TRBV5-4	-	CASSLDSTNYGYTF	TGTGCCAGCAGCCTGGACAGTACTAACTATGGCTACACCTTC
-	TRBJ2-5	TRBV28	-	CASISGSWSQETQYF	TGTGCCAGCATCTCAGGGTCCTGGAGTCAAGAGACCCAGTACTTC
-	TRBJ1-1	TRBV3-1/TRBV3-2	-	CASSRMTETEAFF	TGTGCCAGCAGCCGAATGACGGAAACTGAAGCTTTCTTT
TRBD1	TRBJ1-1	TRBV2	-	CASSEARRGRDTEAFF	TGTGCCAGCAGTGAAGCGAGGAGGGGGCGGGACACTGAAGCTTTCTTT
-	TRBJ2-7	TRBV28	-	CASSFTIYEQYF	TGTGCCAGCAGTTTCACCATTTACGAGCAGTACTTC
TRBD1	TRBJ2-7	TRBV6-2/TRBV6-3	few	CASSYLGGSSYEQYF	TGTGCCAGCAGTTACCTAGGGGGCTCCTCCTACGAGCAGTACTTC
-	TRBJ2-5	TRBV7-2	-	CASSFQGGQETQYF	TGTGCCAGCAGCTTCCAGGGAGGTCAAGAGACCCAGTACTTC
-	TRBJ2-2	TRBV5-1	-	CASSLTPQGTGELFF	TGCGCCAGCAGCTTGACCCCCCAGGGCACCGGGGAGCTGTTTTTT
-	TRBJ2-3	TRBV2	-	CASSERLGIRTTDTQYF	TGTGCCAGCAGTGAAAGATTAGGGATACGGACCACAGATACGCAGTATTTT
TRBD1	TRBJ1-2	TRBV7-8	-	CASSRDRVNGYTF	TGTGCCAGCAGCCGGGACAGGGTAAATGGCTACACCTTC
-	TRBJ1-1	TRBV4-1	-	CASSQERRGDMNTEAFF	TGCGCCAGCAGCCAAGAGAGGAGAGGAGACATGAACACTGAAGCTTTCTTT